The rows below give T cell receptor beta chains drawn from one sample of a study of beta chain features in type 1 diabetes. Clones were sequenced by immunoSEQ multiplex PCR, and TCRdb holds only the in-frame ones, with some missing. Of almost 350,000 clones in the sample, over 7% are singletons; the top ten hold more than 0.8%. Specimen: central memory CD4+ T cells from blood. The source is a man aged 25 to 40 with type 1 diabetes. CDR3s include the opening cysteine and the closing phenylalanine or tryptophan. The order of the fields is CDR3 DNA, CDR3 protein, clone size, D gene, V gene, J gene. The D gene is left open where the match is weak. The size of a clone is reported for some rows only, either as once, few or many, or as a class for expanded clones.

TGTGCCAGCAGCTCCGGCCAGGGGGTGTTTTCAGATACGCAGTATTTT	CASSSGQGVFSDTQYF	-	TRBD1	TRBV7-2	TRBJ2-3
TGCAGCGTTGAAGGACAGGGTCAAGAGACCCAGTACTTC	CSVEGQGQETQYF	few	TRBD1	TRBV29-1	TRBJ2-5
TGTGCCAGCACCCCGGCGGACAGGGAGGCTGAAGCTTTCTTT	CASTPADREAEAFF	few	TRBD1	TRBV6-6	TRBJ1-1
TGTGCCAGCAATACAGGGACCTATGGCTACACCTTC	CASNTGTYGYTF	few	-	TRBV2	TRBJ1-2
TGTGCCAGCAGCTTGGACCAGGGGTACCACGAGCAGTACTTC	CASSLDQGYHEQYF	-	-	TRBV5-5	TRBJ2-7
TGTGCCAGCAGCTTAGGAGGCCACTGGAGCAATCAGCCCCAGCATTTT	CASSLGGHWSNQPQHF	few	-	TRBV7-9	TRBJ1-5
TGTGCCAGCGGGGTTTCCAGCTCCGGGGAGCTGTTTTTT	CASGVSSSGELFF	few	-	TRBV7-9	TRBJ2-2
TGTGCCAGCAGCTTCGAGACTAGCGGGGGCACCAATGAGCAGTTCTTC	CASSFETSGGTNEQFF	few	TRBD2	TRBV7-9	TRBJ2-1
TGTGCCAGCAGCTTGGGCGGGGGGACCACAGATACGCAGTATTTT	CASSLGGGTTDTQYF	-	TRBD2	TRBV5-6	TRBJ2-3
TGTGCCAGCAGCTCCCGTATGACAGGTGAGCAGTTCTTC	CASSSRMTGEQFF	few	-	TRBV7-2	TRBJ2-1
TGTGCCAGCAGCTTGAGCGCGGGTACGCAGTATTTT	CASSLSAGTQYF	few	-	TRBV7-9	TRBJ2-3
TGTGCCAGCAGCTTAGAGGGCGGTTCAAATCAGCCCCAGCATTTT	CASSLEGGSNQPQHF	-	-	TRBV7-2	TRBJ1-5
TGTGCCAGCAGTTCAAATGGCCGGGGGAACACTGAAGCTTTCTTT	CASSSNGRGNTEAFF	-	-	TRBV7-9	TRBJ1-1
TGTGCCAGCAGCACGCCTAGCGGGGGGACAGACTCCTACAATGAGCAGTTCTTC	CASSTPSGGTDSYNEQFF	few	TRBD2	TRBV7-2	TRBJ2-1
TGTGCCAGTAGTATGGGGCAGGAGTACAATGAGCAGTTCTTC	CASSMGQEYNEQFF	-	-	TRBV19	TRBJ2-1
TGTGCCAGCAGCTTCGACAGGGTCAATGAGCAGTTCTTC	CASSFDRVNEQFF	few	TRBD1	TRBV7-2	TRBJ2-1
TGTGCCAGCCGGGGCACTAACTATGGCTACACCTTC	CASRGTNYGYTF	-	-	TRBV6-1	TRBJ1-2
TGTGCCAGCAGTTTCGTGGCCAATCAGAACACTGAAGCTTTCTTT	CASSFVANQNTEAFF	-	-	TRBV27	TRBJ1-1
TGTGCCAGCAGTTTAGGGCGGGGTCCCCACCCTGCAGATACGCAGTATTTT	CASSLGRGPHPADTQYF	many	-	TRBV28	TRBJ2-3
TGCGCCAGCAGCCAAGAGACTCTAGCGGGGGGGCTTCGGGAGACCCAGTACTTC	CASSQETLAGGLRETQYF	-	TRBD2	TRBV7-2	TRBJ2-5
TGTGCCAGCAGCTTAGGACAGCGGGGTCAGCCCCAGCATTTT	CASSLGQRGQPQHF	-	-	TRBV7-2	TRBJ1-5
TGTGCCTGGAGTGAAGCCGCGATTACGTACGAGCAGTACTTC	CAWSEAAITYEQYF	-	-	TRBV30	TRBJ2-7
TGTGCCAGCAGCCGATCGCCTCTGGGGAACACTGAAGCTTTCTTT	CASSRSPLGNTEAFF	-	-	TRBV6-5	TRBJ1-1
TGCGCCAGCAGCTTGACGACAGGGAACGGGAGAGAAGCTTTCTTT	CASSLTTGNGREAFF	-	TRBD1	TRBV5-1	TRBJ1-1
TGTGCCAGCTCACCAGTGGAAACCGGGACAGGTGGCACTGAAGCTTTCTTT	CASSPVETGTGGTEAFF	-	TRBD1	TRBV18	TRBJ1-1
TGTGCCATCAGTGAGTCGAGGTCTACCCCCCAAGAGACCCAGTACTTC	CAISESRSTPQETQYF	few	-	TRBV10-3	TRBJ2-5
TGTGCCAGCAGCTTGAGCTCAGGGTACACCGGGGAGCTGTTTTTT	CASSLSSGYTGELFF	few	-	TRBV5-4	TRBJ2-2
TGTGCCAGCAGCTCGGGGACAAGCTCTGGAAACACCATATATTTT	CASSSGTSSGNTIYF	few	-	TRBV7-8	TRBJ1-3
TGTGCCAGCAGTACCCTCCTAGCCAAAAACATTCAGTACTTC	CASSTLLAKNIQYF	few	-	TRBV27	TRBJ2-4
TGCGCCAGCAGCCGGGACGCCTCAACTAATGAAAAACTGTTTTTT	CASSRDASTNEKLFF	-	-	TRBV5-1	TRBJ1-4
TGTGCCAGCATTGACCGGGAAAGCGGCTATGGCTACACCTTC	CASIDRESGYGYTF	few	-	TRBV6-5	TRBJ1-2
TGTGCCAGCACTTACGGGGGGCCCTGCAATGAGCAGTTCTTC	CASTYGGPCNEQFF	-	-	TRBV6-4	TRBJ2-1
TGTGCCAGCTCACCACCTGCAGGGTATAGCTTCGGTGAGCAGTTCTTC	CASSPPAGYSFGEQFF	few	-	TRBV18	TRBJ2-1
TGTGCCAGCTCACCATTAAGCGGGGGCCCCCCAGATACGCAGTATTTT	CASSPLSGGPPDTQYF	-	TRBD2	TRBV18	TRBJ2-3
TGTGCCAGCAGCTTGGTGAAGCGGGGGGACGAGACCCAGTACTTC	CASSLVKRGDETQYF	-	TRBD2	TRBV7-9	TRBJ2-5
TGTGCCAGCAGTGAAAGGGAAGTAAGCACTGAAGCTTTCTTT	CASSEREVSTEAFF	-	-	TRBV2	TRBJ1-1
TGTGCCAGCAGCCGGGACTGGAGCTCCTACGAGCAGTACTTC	CASSRDWSSYEQYF	-	-	TRBV5-6	TRBJ2-7
TGTGCCAGCAGTTACCGGGACGGCAGTAATCAGCCCCAGCATTTT	CASSYRDGSNQPQHF	-	-	TRBV6-5	TRBJ1-5
TGTGCCAGCAGCTTGGTAGCTGGGATTCGTAATTCACCCCTCCACTTT	CASSLVAGIRNSPLHF	few	-	TRBV5-5	TRBJ1-6
TGTGCCAGCAGCTTCATTAGCGGGGGGGACCCAGATACGCAGTATTTT	CASSFISGGDPDTQYF	-	TRBD2	TRBV7-9	TRBJ2-3
TGTGCCAGCAGTTACTCGGGAATTAACTATGGCTACACCTTC	CASSYSGINYGYTF	-	-	TRBV6-5	TRBJ1-2
TGTGCCAGCAGCGTAGGTCGCCCGGGCAGGGGAAGCGGCTATGGCTACACCTTC	CASSVGRPGRGSGYGYTF	few	-	TRBV9	TRBJ1-2
TGTGCCAGCAGCTTAGTGTCTATAGCGGAACAAGAGACCCAGTACTTC	CASSLVSIAEQETQYF	-	-	TRBV7-2	TRBJ2-5
TGTGCCAGCAGCTTAGTAGCGGAAAACATTCAGTACTTC	CASSLVAENIQYF	many	-	TRBV7-9	TRBJ2-4
TGTGCCAGCAGCCCCGTAGACAGGAGCACAGATACGCAGTATTTT	CASSPVDRSTDTQYF	-	-	TRBV6-6	TRBJ2-3
TGTGCCAGCAGCTCTATACTAGTTCCCAGGCAGTTCTTC	CASSSILVPRQFF	few	-	TRBV7-2	TRBJ2-1